Following are 9 T cell receptor beta chains from one sample sequenced in a study of blood T cell repertoires in COVID-19. Produced via immunoSEQ multiplex PCR; TCRdb's table is partial and in-frame only. The sample contains 490,000 or so clones, about 85% of which appear only once. Sequenced: PBMCs or T cells enriched from blood (not recorded which). These receptors were taken from a woman aged 60-75 years who had recovered from COVID-19.

The chain has TRBV23-1 and TRBJ2-5; perhaps TRBD1 as D (6 bases). TRBV23-1 is an ORF for which the function is uncertain. The CDR3 totals 16 residues. Trimming removed 2 bases from V and 4 bases from J, with 17 bases in between. The CDR3: CASSQLAPGVRETQYF. In DNA, the CDR3 is TGCGCCAGCAGTCAACTGGCGCCAGGGGTGCGAGAGACCCAGTACTTC.

The gene calls are TRBV9 and TRBJ1-6; D unresolved. Germline V gives CDR1 SGDLS, CDR2 YYNGEE. Trimming took 4 bases from V and 6 from J, leaving 14 bases between them. This CDR3 has 15 amino acids. CDR3 sequence reads: CASSPREGGNSPLHF. The CDR3 DNA sequence: TGTGCCAGCAGCCCCCGGGAGGGAGGTAATTCACCCCTCCACTTT.

The chain couples TRBV6-5 to TRBJ2-7, with a weak D call TRBD1 (5 bases). Germline CDR1 MNHEY, CDR2 SVGAGI. Trimming shortened V by 8 bases and J by 1 base, and 9 bases separated the two germline ends. The CDR3 covers 12 residues. CDR3 amino acids: CASRAGSYEQYF. CDR3 nucleotide sequence: TGTGCCAGCCGGGCAGGGTCCTACGAGCAGTACTTC.

This clone appeared a single time. This chain uses TRBV4-2 with TRBJ1-4; TRBD1 agrees at 7 bases. Germline CDR1 LGHNA, CDR2 YNFKEQ. V was clipped by 4 bases and J by 0 bases; unmatched bases: 8. The CDR3 is 17 residues long. The CDR3 is CASSLQGPTATNEKLFF. The CDR3 DNA is TGTGCCAGCAGCCTACAGGGGCCTACCGCAACTAATGAAAAACTGTTTTTT.

This chain connects TRBV25-1 to TRBJ2-7, with TRBD1 matching over 9 bases. J lost 6 bases, V lost 3 bases, and 6 bases had no gene match. The CDR3 consists of 14 residues. Per the germline V gene, CDR1 is MGHDK and CDR2 is SYGVNS. CDR3 bases: TGTGCCAGCAGTGAGGGACAGGGAAGTGGCGAGCAGTACTTC. Protein: CASSEGQGSGEQYF.

This clone was recorded once. The rearrangement joins TRBV4-1 to TRBJ2-2, with 10 bases identical to TRBD1. Germline CDR1 reads MGHRA; CDR2 reads YSYEKL. This CDR3 is built from 15 residues. With V trimmed by 3 bases and J by 4 bases, 2 bases remained unmatched. The CDR3 nucleotides read TGCGCCAGCAGCCAGGGACAGGGGACCACCGGGGAGCTGTTTTTT. This encodes CASSQGQGTTGELFF.

The chain recombines TRBV3-1 (or the pseudogene TRBV3-2) with TRBJ1-2; maybe TRBD1 (6 bases). This CDR3 region has 16 residues. V lost 2 bases, J lost 0 bases, and 13 bases lay in between. Looked up from germline, CDR1 is LGHDT and CDR2 is YNNKEL (reference sequence). DNA of the CDR3: TGTGCCAGCAGCCAAATTACAGGGTTGACTAACTATGGCTACACCTTC. This gives the protein CASSQITGLTNYGYTF.

This clone was counted only a few times. This chain connects TRBV4-2 to TRBJ1-2; no clear D gene. The germline V and J ends were trimmed by 0 bases and 4 bases, with 6 bases remaining between them. The CDR3 loop spans 13 amino acids. CDR1 LGHNA and CDR2 YNFKEQ come from the germline V gene. Here the CDR3 DNA reads TGTGCCAGCAGCCAAGATGAGGCCTATGGCTACACCTTC. This codes for CASSQDEAYGYTF.

The chain joins TRBV7-9 to TRBJ2-3; 15 bases fit TRBD2. Germline V gives CDR1 SEHNR, CDR2 FQNEAQ (reference sequence). V was clipped by 3 bases and J by 8 bases; unmatched bases: 9. This CDR3 comprises 17 residues. CDR3 residues: CASSFRGLAGGAGTQYF. The CDR3 region has the DNA TGTGCCAGCAGCTTCCGCGGACTAGCGGGGGGGGCGGGTACGCAGTATTTT.